This T cell receptor (beta chain) was profiled in a study of control samples from healthy donors and cancer patients (dated by TCRdb to the early 2020s). Receptor amplification or capture employed the immunoSEQ multiplex PCR assay. This is the immuneACCESS table as TCRdb keeps it, with only in-frame sequences that have V and J called. A part of the clones is gone; compared with another copy, unresolved V genes explain less than half, and the rest is unexplained. The sample table records roughly 95,000 clones; around nine tenths of these occur just once. 12% to 15% of the sample belongs to the ten largest clones. With respect to this clone: The antigen this receptor binds is unknown. No qualities accompany the bases; no much larger clone lies one base away.

This clonotype originated in a man younger than 40 in good health. The source material was blood.

The CDR3 has the sequence CAWSSEGPLFNQPQHF. The bases are TGTGCCTGGTCCAGCGAAGGTCCTCTATTCAATCAGCCCCAGCATTTT. The chain employs TRBV30 and TRBJ1-5; the D gene cannot be named for sure. As encoded in the germline V gene (reference sequence), CDR1 is GTSNPN while CDR2 is SVGIG. Deletion took 5 bases off V and 3 bases off J, with a span of 20 bases between the germline ends. From the cysteine through the phenylalanine, the CDR3 covers 16 amino acids. Only the CDR3 region is kept as DNA, spanning 48 bases read in frame from base 1.